These 22 T cell receptor beta chains were sequenced from one sample in a study of early stage breast cancer tumors. Assay: immunoSEQ multiplex PCR; the TCRdb copy retains only in-frame clones and omits some. The table lists about 28,000 clones, 75% to 85% of them singletons. Sample: blood. Receptor source: a person between 55 and 69 years old with breast cancer.

This clone was observed a handful of times. CDR3 sequence (DNA): TGTGCCAGCAGCTTAAGCGGGATGGAGACCCAGTACTTC. Amino acids: CASSLSGMETQYF. The genes are TRBV7-7 and TRBJ2-5, with 7 nucleotides matching TRBD2. V lost 2 bases, J lost 5 bases, and 2 bases stayed unmatched. Germline V gene sequence: CDR1 SSHAT, CDR2 FNYEAQ (reference sequence). The CDR3 is made up of 13 amino acids.

The chain recombines TRBV18 with TRBJ1-2, with 10 bases that match TRBD1. Germline loops: CDR1 KGHSH, CDR2 LQKENI. V shed 1 base, J shed 4 bases, and the junction held 3 bases outside the gene matches. The CDR3 is made up of 15 amino acids. The CDR3 DNA is TGTGCCAGCTCACCACGGACAGGGGGTAGCTATGGCTACACCTTC. It yields the protein CASSPRTGGSYGYTF.

CDR3 residues: CASSSTGGAYEQYF. The CDR3 coding sequence is TGTGCCAGCAGCTCCACAGGGGGTGCCTACGAGCAGTACTTC. The gene calls are TRBV6-6 and TRBJ2-7; TRBD1 agrees at 8 bases. CDR1 MNHNY and CDR2 SVGAGI come from the germline V gene (reference sequence). This CDR3 contains 14 residues. After removal of 6 bases from V and 2 bases from J, the junction contained 6 bases not matched to a gene.

The gene calls are TRBV29-1 and TRBJ1-1; no reliable D call. The CDR3 loop spans 12 amino acids. Germline assignment: CDR1 SQVTM and CDR2 ANQGSEA. Trimming cost V 4 bases and J 1 base, with 7 bases left between them. The chain's CDR3 is CSVVRGNTEAFF. The CDR3 DNA reads TGCAGCGTTGTGCGGGGGAACACTGAAGCTTTCTTT.

This chain joins TRBV6-5 and TRBJ2-5, with D unresolved. Germline V gene lookup returns CDR1 MNHEY and CDR2 SVGAGI. The ends were cut back, 0 bases at V and 2 bases at J, with 10 bases in the middle. This CDR3 comprises 15 residues. CDR3 bases: TGTGCCAGCAGTTACTCCCGACTCGTACAAGAGACCCAGTACTTC. Residues: CASSYSRLVQETQYF.

This rearrangement joins TRBV5-1 to TRBJ2-3, with 10 positions matching TRBD2. CDR3 size: 16 residues. The junction had 9 bases not matched to a gene; V was cut back by 3 bases and J by 5 bases. Looked up from germline, CDR1 is SGHRS and CDR2 is YFSETQ. CDR3 sequence reads: CASSSYLAGVEDTQYF. CDR3 nucleotide sequence: TGCGCCAGCAGCTCTTACCTAGCGGGAGTAGAAGATACGCAGTATTTT.

The rearrangement links TRBV7-2 to TRBJ2-7; a possible D gene is TRBD1 (5 bases). The CDR3 covers 13 residues. The V end was cut by 5 bases, the J end by 4 bases, with 12 bases between. The germline CDR1 and CDR2 sequences are SGHTA and FQGNSA. The CDR3 DNA reads TGTGCCAGCAGCCCCAGGCAGGGTTACGAGCAGTACTTC. Residues: CASSPRQGYEQYF. The whole variable domain, filled in from reference TRBV7-2 and TRBJ2-7, reads GAGVSQSPSNKVTEKGKDVELRCDPISGHTALYWYRQSLGQGLEFLIYFQGNSAPDKSGLPSDRFSAERTGGSVSTLTIQRTQQEDSAVYLCASSPRQGYEQYFGPGTRLTVT.

This chain joins TRBV5-6 and TRBJ2-1; no definite D call. The CDR3 runs 15 residues. Germline V gene lookup returns CDR1 SGHDT and CDR2 YYEEEE. Trimming removed 4 bases at V and 0 bases at J, with 11 bases between. CDR3 DNA sequence: TGTGCCAGCAGCGGTGGCGGTACCTCCTACAATGAGCAGTTCTTC. It encodes CASSGGGTSYNEQFF.

A single count supports this clone. The rearrangement uses TRBV29-1 and TRBJ2-7, with D perhaps matching TRBD1 (5 bases). The CDR3 length is 13 residues. The V gene lost 2 bases and the J gene lost 3 bases, with 11 bases spanning the gap. Germline V gene lookup returns CDR1 SQVTM and CDR2 ANQGSEA. The CDR3 is CSVESGHNYEQYF. For the CDR3, the DNA is TGCAGCGTTGAATCTGGACACAACTACGAGCAGTACTTC.

This chain links TRBV7-2 with TRBJ1-3; possibly TRBD1 for D (6 bases). V was pared by 4 bases and J by 4 bases, with 17 bases between. This CDR3 comprises 16 residues. Germline lookup yields CDR1 SGHTA and CDR2 FQGNSA. Written as DNA, the CDR3 is TGTGCCAGCAGCTCAACAGGGATTGTGCCAGGAAACACCATATATTTT. Its translation is CASSSTGIVPGNTIYF.

The chain uses TRBV28 and TRBJ2-7, with 8 nucleotides matching TRBD2. Per germline, CDR1 MDHEN and CDR2 SYDVKM. V trimming: 0 bases; J trimming: 6 bases; junction bases outside the gene matches: 13. The CDR3 runs to 17 residues. The CDR3 sequence is CASSLWVPSGPPVEQYF. CDR3 nucleotides: TGTGCCAGCAGTTTATGGGTGCCTAGCGGGCCGCCTGTCGAGCAGTACTTC.

J is TRBJ1-1 and V is TRBV19; maybe TRBD1 (6 bases). Germline V gene data show CDR1 as LNHDA and CDR2 as SQIVND (reference sequence). The V gene lost 4 bases and the J gene lost 2 bases, with 14 bases spanning the gap. The CDR3 sequence is 15 residues long. CDR3 loop: CASSTWTERNTEAFF. The DNA of the CDR3 is TGTGCCAGTAGTACTTGGACAGAGAGAAACACTGAAGCTTTCTTT.

The chain recombines TRBV10-2 with TRBJ1-5; possible D gene TRBD1, 6 bases. Germline CDR1 WSHSY, CDR2 SAAADI. The CDR3 extends over 14 amino acids. The V end was cut by 7 bases, the J end by 2 bases, with 12 bases between. DNA for the CDR3: TGCGCCAGCACTACAGGGATGGGCAATCAGCCCCAGCATTTT. This sequence encodes CASTTGMGNQPQHF.

The chain recombines TRBV5-1 with TRBJ2-5; D possibly corresponds to TRBD2 (5 bases). V dropped 0 bases and J dropped 0 bases, with 9 bases sitting between them. The CDR3 is 15 residues long. Per the germline V gene, CDR1 is SGHRS and CDR2 is YFSETQ. CDR3 residues: CASSLGGRHQETQYF. The CDR3, as DNA: TGCGCCAGCAGCTTGGGAGGGCGTCACCAAGAGACCCAGTACTTC.

This chain links TRBV5-4 with TRBJ2-1, with TRBD2 identical over 7 bases. The CDR3 contains 15 residues. With 4 bases clipped from V and 1 base from J, the junction kept 5 bases outside the gene matches. Germline assignment: CDR1 SGHNT and CDR2 YYREEE (reference sequence). CDR3 coding DNA: TGTGCCAGCAGCAAGGGCGGGAGTTCCTACAATGAGCAGTTCTTC. Protein product: CASSKGGSSYNEQFF.

This clone has only a few counts. This chain joins TRBV19 and TRBJ2-7; TRBD2 is a possible D gene (6 bases). Deletions cut 4 bases from V and 3 bases from J, with 10 bases between. Per the germline V gene, CDR1 is LNHDA and CDR2 is SQIVND (reference sequence). The CDR3 totals 13 residues. The CDR3 bases are TGTGCCAGTAGTACCCTGCGGGGCTACGAGCAGTACTTC. It translates to CASSTLRGYEQYF.

The chain carries TRBV30 and TRBJ1-3; maybe TRBD1 (6 bases). V dropped 3 bases and J dropped 2 bases, with 23 bases sitting between them. Germline V gives CDR1 GTSNPN, CDR2 SVGIG (reference sequence). This CDR3 comprises 18 residues. The CDR3 here is CAWSPYFWGGPAGNTIYF. The DNA for the CDR3 is TGTGCCTGGAGCCCCTACTTTTGGGGGGGGCCGGCTGGAAACACCATATATTTT. Full variable domain (missing parts from reference TRBV30 and TRBJ1-3): SQTIHQWPATLVQPVGSPLSLECTVEGTSNPNLYWYRQAAGRGLQLLFYSVGIGQISSEVPQNLSASRPQDRQFILSSKKLLLSDSGFYLCAWSPYFWGGPAGNTIYFGEGSWLTVV.

V and J are TRBV6-5 and TRBJ2-7; 7 bases are shared with TRBD1. CDR1 is MNHEY, CDR2 SVGAGI, per germline. The CDR3 sequence is 15 residues long. J was trimmed by 6 bases and V by 0 bases; bases with no gene match: 8. CDR3 residues: CASSYSRQGLGEQYF. The CDR3 DNA is TGTGCCAGCAGTTACTCGAGACAGGGATTGGGCGAGCAGTACTTC.

This chain joins TRBV27 and TRBJ2-2, with TRBD2 matching 7 bases. This CDR3 has 16 amino acids. The germline V gene has CDR1 MNHEY and CDR2 SMNVEV (reference sequence). After removal of 5 bases from V and 2 bases from J, the junction contained 8 bases not matched to a gene. In nucleotides, the CDR3 is TGTGCCAGCAGTACCCCACTAGCGACCAACACCGGGGAGCTGTTTTTT. This sequence encodes CASSTPLATNTGELFF.

V and J are TRBV15 and TRBJ1-2, with TRBD1 matching over 7 bases. J was trimmed by 4 bases and V by 3 bases; bases with no gene match: 20. In germline, CDR1 is LNHNV, CDR2 YYDKDF (reference sequence). CDR3 length: 19 amino acids. This CDR3 reads CATSSGSGTVLLAGYGYTF. The CDR3 DNA sequence: TGTGCCACCAGCAGCGGTTCCGGGACAGTTCTCCTAGCGGGCTATGGCTACACCTTC.

V is TRBV2 and J is TRBJ1-2, with TRBD1 as a possible D gene (6 bases). The V gene's germline CDR1 is SNHLY and CDR2 FYNNEI. Trimming pared 3 bases from V and 2 bases from J, leaving 19 bases between. The CDR3 spans 17 residues. The CDR3 DNA sequence: TGTGCCAGCAGTGACCCCCAGGGGAAAGAGGGCAACTATGGCTACACCTTC. It yields the protein CASSDPQGKEGNYGYTF.

This chain links TRBV4-1 with TRBJ2-7, with a tentative D call TRBD2 (5 bases). Trimming cost V 0 bases and J 3 bases, with 15 bases left between them. The CDR3 is made up of 16 amino acids. CDR1 MGHRA and CDR2 YSYEKL come from the germline V gene. The CDR3 DNA reads TGCGCCAGCAGCCAAGAGGCCGGGAAGGGTTACTACGAGCAGTACTTC. Encoded protein: CASSQEAGKGYYEQYF.